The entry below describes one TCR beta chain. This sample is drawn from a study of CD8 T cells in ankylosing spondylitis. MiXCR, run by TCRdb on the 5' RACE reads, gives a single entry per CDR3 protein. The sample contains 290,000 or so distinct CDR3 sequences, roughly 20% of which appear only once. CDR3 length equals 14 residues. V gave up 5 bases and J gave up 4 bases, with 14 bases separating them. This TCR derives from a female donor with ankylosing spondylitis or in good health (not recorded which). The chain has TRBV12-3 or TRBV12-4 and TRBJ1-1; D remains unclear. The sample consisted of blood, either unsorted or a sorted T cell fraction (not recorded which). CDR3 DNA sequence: TGTGCCAGCAGTCCCCCCCACAGCGCCACTGAAGCTTTCTTT. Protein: CASSPPHSATEAFF.